The 6 T cell receptor beta chains reported below all come from one sample, sequenced in a study of T cell responses to AZD1222 COVID-19 vaccine. Libraries were prepared by immunoSEQ multiplex PCR; TCRdb keeps only in-frame clonotypes and omits some of them. This table holds 120,000 or so clones, approximately 90% found once. The sample was peripheral blood, taken 28 days after the second dose of the MenACWY control vaccine. The receptors stem from an adult who received the MenACWY meningococcal vaccine as a control.

This chain connects TRBV7-8 to TRBJ1-2; no clear D gene. The CDR3 is 13 residues long. V lost 10 bases, J lost 4 bases, and 16 bases lay in between. Germline assignment: CDR1 SGHVS and CDR2 FQNEAQ. CDR3 DNA sequence: TGTGCCATCCTGGTCCCGGAGGGCTATGGCTACACCTTC. It encodes CAILVPEGYGYTF. The entire variable domain, with the rest obtained from reference TRBV7-8 and TRBJ1-2, is as follows: GAGVSQSPRYKVAKRGQDVALRCDPISGHVSLFWYQQALGQGPEFLTYFQNEAQLDKSGLPSDRFFAERPEGSVSTLKIQRTQQEDSAVYLCAILVPEGYGYTFGSGTRLTVV.

This chain links TRBV7-2 with TRBJ2-7, with TRBD2 matching 8 bases. The CDR3 contains 13 residues. J was trimmed by 3 bases and V by 5 bases; bases with no gene match: 3. Per germline, CDR1 SGHTA and CDR2 FQGNSA. The CDR3: CASSQSGSYEQYF. CDR3 in DNA: TGTGCCAGCAGCCAAAGCGGGAGCTACGAGCAGTACTTC.

The rearrangement joins TRBV19 to TRBJ2-3, with 7 bases that match TRBD2. Looked up from germline, CDR1 is LNHDA and CDR2 is SQIVND (reference sequence). The V segment lost 5 bases and the J segment 2 bases; nucleotides outside the gene matches: 7. The CDR3 has 15 amino acids. The chain's CDR3 is CASSHIAGVTDTQYF. The CDR3 DNA reads TGTGCCAGTAGTCACATAGCGGGCGTCACAGATACGCAGTATTTT.

The chain employs TRBV11-2 and TRBJ1-2; TRBD1 aligns across 9 bases. This CDR3 is 16 amino acids long. Trimming took 3 bases from V and 8 from J; bases not matched to a gene: 13. Germline CDR1 is SGHAT and CDR2 is FQNNGV. The CDR3 sequence: CASSLVLQGAQRGYTF. The CDR3 coding sequence is TGTGCCAGCAGCTTGGTATTACAGGGGGCGCAGAGGGGCTACACCTTC.

The chain is built from TRBV14 and TRBJ2-3, with TRBD2 matching over 10 bases. The J segment lost 5 bases and the V segment lost 4 bases, leaving 9 bases of the junction unmatched. Germline V CDR1 and CDR2: SGHDN, FVKESK. The CDR3 covers 16 residues. The CDR3 spells CASSPGLAEALDTQYF. In nucleotides, the CDR3 is TGTGCCAGCAGCCCAGGACTAGCGGAGGCCCTAGATACGCAGTATTTT.

This clone has only one observation. V usage is TRBV27 and J usage is TRBJ2-3; D is uncertain. CDR1 and CDR2 from the germline V gene are MNHEY and SMNVEV (reference sequence). There are 15 residues in the CDR3. V lost 6 bases and J 0 bases, leaving 13 bases between the germline ends. CDR3 coding DNA: TGTGCCAGCAGCCAAACGAGGCTCAGCACAGATACGCAGTATTTT. It specifies CASSQTRLSTDTQYF.